The rows below give T cell receptor beta chains drawn from one sample of a study of blood T cell repertoires in COVID-19. Here immunoSEQ multiplex PCR was the method, and the copy in TCRdb shows in-frame clones only, minus some. In the table there are nearly 110,000 clones, 84% of which are singletons. Sequencing input: peripheral blood. Every receptor here comes from a human donor in a cohort sampled during active COVID-19. CDR3s include the opening cysteine and the closing phenylalanine or tryptophan. The D gene is left open where the match is weak. Size values are once, few and many counts, or a class for expanded clones, and some rows have none.

d_call	v_call	clone_size	j_call	cdr3_nt	cdr3_aa
NA	TRBV24-1	NA	TRBJ1-2	TGTGCCACCAGTGATCCCCCGGGGGGAGACGATGGCTACACCTTC	CATSDPPGGDDGYTF
TRBD1	TRBV19	NA	TRBJ1-2	TGTGCCAGTCGACCTGGGAAGACAGGGGGCAACTATGGCTACACCTTC	CASRPGKTGGNYGYTF
NA	TRBV3-1/TRBV3-2	NA	TRBJ2-1	TGTGCCAGCAGCCAAGTTGAGGGACATTACAATGAGCAGTTCTTC	CASSQVEGHYNEQFF
TRBD1	TRBV5-1	NA	TRBJ2-7	TGCGCCAGCAGCTGGGGCGGGACAGGGAACTACGAGCAGTACTTC	CASSWGGTGNYEQYF
TRBD2	TRBV18	NA	TRBJ2-7	TGTGCCAGCTCACCACCTGCTAGCGGGAGGGCCAACGAGCAGTACTTC	CASSPPASGRANEQYF
TRBD1	TRBV28	NA	TRBJ1-2	TGTGCCAGCAGTTGGACAGGGGTTGGCTCGGGTTATGGCTACACCTTC	CASSWTGVGSGYGYTF
NA	TRBV5-5	NA	TRBJ1-2	TGTGCCAGCAGCTTGCAGGGCGGCTATGGCTACACCTTC	CASSLQGGYGYTF
TRBD2	TRBV3-1/TRBV3-2	NA	TRBJ2-3	TGTGCCAACAGCCATAGATCCGGGACTAGCGGCACAGATACGCAGTATTTT	CANSHRSGTSGTDTQYF
NA	TRBV6-2/TRBV6-3	NA	TRBJ1-2	TGTGCCAGCAGCCATTCCCGCTATGGCTACACCTTC	CASSHSRYGYTF
NA	TRBV18	NA	TRBJ2-2	TGTGCCAGCTCACTCTCGCAGGGGAGGAACACCGGGGAGCTGTTTTTT	CASSLSQGRNTGELFF
NA	TRBV2	NA	TRBJ2-1	TGTGCCAGCAGTGCCGGGACTGCGTTCTTC	CASSAGTAFF
NA	TRBV19	NA	TRBJ2-7	TGTGCCAGTAGTTTGGGACACGGCCGCGAGCAGTACTTC	CASSLGHGREQYF
TRBD1	TRBV28	NA	TRBJ1-4	TGTGCCAGCAGACAGAATCCGGGACAGGGAGGTGAAAAACTGTTTTTT	CASRQNPGQGGEKLFF
TRBD2	TRBV27	NA	TRBJ2-7	TGTGCCAGCAGTTTAGGGGCTAGCGGGACCTACGAGCAGTACTTC	CASSLGASGTYEQYF
TRBD1	TRBV30	NA	TRBJ2-1	TGTGCCTGCGAATTAGGGACAGGATCCTACAATGAGCAGTTCTTC	CACELGTGSYNEQFF
NA	TRBV19	NA	TRBJ2-6	TGTGCCAGTAGTCCCGACAGAGGGGCCAACGTCCTGACTTTC	CASSPDRGANVLTF
TRBD2	TRBV5-6	many	TRBJ2-2	TGTGCCAGCAGCTTGGCTGGACTAGCGGATAACACCGGGGAGCTGTTTTTT	CASSLAGLADNTGELFF
NA	TRBV30	few	TRBJ1-3	TGTGCCTGGAGTGTATCGGGAAACACCATATATTTT	CAWSVSGNTIYF
NA	TRBV9	NA	TRBJ2-3	TGTGCCAGCAGCGGGTCGGGGGACCGCACAGATACGCAGTATTTT	CASSGSGDRTDTQYF
NA	TRBV12-3/TRBV12-4	NA	TRBJ2-7	TGTGCCAGCAGTTTTCTAGTCTCCGAGCAGTACTTC	CASSFLVSEQYF
TRBD2	TRBV7-6	NA	TRBJ2-3	TGTGCCAGCAGCTTAGGCGCGGGAGGGCCAGATACGCAGTATTTT	CASSLGAGGPDTQYF
NA	TRBV19	NA	TRBJ2-2	TGTGCCAGTAGTCTCGGTAACACCGGGGAGCTGTTTTTT	CASSLGNTGELFF
NA	TRBV9	NA	TRBJ1-4	TGTGCCAGCAGCTCTAGTAGTGGGAGCCCGGGGCTGTTTTTT	CASSSSSGSPGLFF
TRBD2	TRBV19	NA	TRBJ2-1	TGTGCCAGTAGTATTGGGGTAACTAGCGGGAGCTACAATGAGCAGTTCTTC	CASSIGVTSGSYNEQFF
TRBD2	TRBV6-5	NA	TRBJ2-3	TGTGCCAGCACCCCCGGGACTAGTCGCACAGATACGCAGTATTTT	CASTPGTSRTDTQYF
TRBD1	TRBV4-1	NA	TRBJ1-1	TGCGCCAGCAGCCAAGCGGGACAGGGGTACACTGAAGCTTTCTTT	CASSQAGQGYTEAFF
NA	TRBV7-2	NA	TRBJ1-5	TGTGCCAGCAGCTTAGATTCGTCGACAGCCGGTCAGCCCCAGCATTTT	CASSLDSSTAGQPQHF
NA	TRBV20-1	NA	TRBJ1-2	TGCAGTGCTAGTCTCCAGGGCCACAACTATGGCTACACCTTC	CSASLQGHNYGYTF
NA	TRBV3-1/TRBV3-2	NA	TRBJ2-3	TGTGCCAGCAGCGAAGCAGGTTATACGCAGTATTTT	CASSEAGYTQYF
TRBD2	TRBV19	NA	TRBJ2-3	TGTGCCAGTAGGCAATTAGCGGGATCCACAGATACGCAGTATTTT	CASRQLAGSTDTQYF
TRBD2	TRBV7-3	NA	TRBJ2-1	TGTGCCAGCAGCGCGGGACTAGCGCGTACCAGCAATGAGCAGTTCTTC	CASSAGLARTSNEQFF
NA	TRBV11-3	NA	TRBJ2-1	TGTGCCAGCAGCCCACGAGGGCCGTACAATGAGCAGTTCTTC	CASSPRGPYNEQFF
TRBD2	TRBV7-3	NA	TRBJ2-1	TGTGCCAGCAGCTTATGGGCTAGCGGGTACAATGAGCAGTTCTTC	CASSLWASGYNEQFF
NA	TRBV7-9	NA	TRBJ2-1	TGTGCCAGCGTTTTAGGGCAGGGATTCGATGAGCAGTTCTTC	CASVLGQGFDEQFF
NA	TRBV28	NA	TRBJ1-3	TGTGCCAGCAGTCCTTTGGGAGGGGGTGGAAACACCATATATTTT	CASSPLGGGGNTIYF
NA	TRBV3-1/TRBV3-2	NA	TRBJ1-2	TGTGCCAGCAGAAGAAGGTGGGACACTATCTATGGCTACACCTTC	CASRRRWDTIYGYTF
NA	TRBV5-6	NA	TRBJ1-1	TGTGCCAGCAGCTTCCGGGGAAGGAACACTGAAGCTTTCTTT	CASSFRGRNTEAFF
NA	TRBV5-1	few	TRBJ2-3	TGCGCCAGCAGCAAGAGCGGAGACCCCCCAGATACGCAGTATTTT	CASSKSGDPPDTQYF
TRBD2	TRBV4-2	NA	TRBJ2-2	TGTGCCAGCAGCCCGGACCTAACTAGCGGTTACACCGGGGAGCTGTTTTTT	CASSPDLTSGYTGELFF
TRBD1	TRBV7-8	NA	TRBJ2-2	TGTGCCAGCAGCTTCCGACAGGGGACGAACACCGGGGAGCTGTTTTTT	CASSFRQGTNTGELFF
TRBD1	TRBV28	NA	TRBJ2-7	TGTGCCACGAGTTCCGGACAGGGTTTTATCTACGAGCAGTACTTC	CATSSGQGFIYEQYF
TRBD1	TRBV6-5	NA	TRBJ2-1	TGTGCCAGCAGTTATACAGGGGGCGGTTGGAATGAGCAGTTCTTC	CASSYTGGGWNEQFF
NA	TRBV18	NA	TRBJ1-2	TGTGCCAGCTCACCACCGACAGAGAGCTATGGCTACACCTTC	CASSPPTESYGYTF
TRBD2	TRBV5-1	NA	TRBJ2-7	TGCGCCAGCAGCTTGGTAGCGGGAACTACCTACGAGCAGTACTTC	CASSLVAGTTYEQYF
NA	TRBV11-2	NA	TRBJ1-1	TGTGCCAGCAGCAAATCCGGGACAATGAACACTGAAGCTTTCTTT	CASSKSGTMNTEAFF
NA	TRBV5-1	NA	TRBJ2-2	TGCGCCAGCAGCTTGGCGAATAGCAGGAACACCGGGGAGCTGTTTTTT	CASSLANSRNTGELFF
NA	TRBV7-2	NA	TRBJ2-7	TGTGCCAGCAGCTTAGCGAGGGGGAACCACTCCGAGCAGTACTTC	CASSLARGNHSEQYF
NA	TRBV5-1	NA	TRBJ1-1	TGCGCCAGCAGCTTGGTACCAATTACTATGAACACTGAAGCTTTCTTT	CASSLVPITMNTEAFF
TRBD1	TRBV7-2	NA	TRBJ1-1	TGTGCCAGCAGCTACGGGACAGTAGTCACTGAAGCTTTCTTT	CASSYGTVVTEAFF
NA	TRBV7-2	NA	TRBJ1-2	TGTGCCAGCGGCGACAGCTATGGCTACACCTTC	CASGDSYGYTF
TRBD2	TRBV4-1	few	TRBJ2-7	TGCGCCAGCAGCCAAGATCGGCTAGCGGGAACCTACGAGCAGTACTTC	CASSQDRLAGTYEQYF
NA	TRBV2	few	TRBJ1-5	TGTGCCAGCAGTGTTGGGGGCCAAAATCGCAATCAGCCCCAGCATTTT	CASSVGGQNRNQPQHF
NA	TRBV4-1	once	TRBJ1-1	TGCGCCAGCAGTCATACAGCCGCAAACACTGAAGCTTTCTTT	CASSHTAANTEAFF
TRBD2	TRBV28	NA	TRBJ2-3	TGTGCCAGCAGTTCGGGGGCGGGGGGACCAGATACGCAGTATTTT	CASSSGAGGPDTQYF
NA	TRBV6-5	NA	TRBJ2-7	TGTGCCAGCCGCCGGGGTGATGAGCAGTACTTC	CASRRGDEQYF
TRBD1	TRBV19	NA	TRBJ2-1	TGTGCCACCCTCTCAGGGGGAGCACCTAACAATGAGCAGTTCTTC	CATLSGGAPNNEQFF
TRBD2	TRBV7-9	NA	TRBJ2-3	TGTGCCAGCACGACTAGCGGATACACAGATACGCAGTATTTT	CASTTSGYTDTQYF
TRBD1	TRBV7-9	NA	TRBJ2-1	TGTGCCAGCAGCTTAGTCGGGACAGAGAGTGAGCAGTTCTTC	CASSLVGTESEQFF